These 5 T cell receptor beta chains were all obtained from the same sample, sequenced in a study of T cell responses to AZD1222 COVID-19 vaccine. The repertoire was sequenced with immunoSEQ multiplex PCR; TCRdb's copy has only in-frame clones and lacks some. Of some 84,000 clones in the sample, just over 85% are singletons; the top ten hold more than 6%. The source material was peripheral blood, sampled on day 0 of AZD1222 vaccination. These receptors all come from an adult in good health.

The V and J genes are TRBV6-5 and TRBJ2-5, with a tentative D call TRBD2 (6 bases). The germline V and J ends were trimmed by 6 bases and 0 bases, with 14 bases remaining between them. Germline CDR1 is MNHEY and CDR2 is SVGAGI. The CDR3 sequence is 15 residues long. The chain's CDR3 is CASSPGLMYQETQYF. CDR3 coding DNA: TGTGCCAGCAGCCCGGGACTTATGTACCAAGAGACCCAGTACTTC.

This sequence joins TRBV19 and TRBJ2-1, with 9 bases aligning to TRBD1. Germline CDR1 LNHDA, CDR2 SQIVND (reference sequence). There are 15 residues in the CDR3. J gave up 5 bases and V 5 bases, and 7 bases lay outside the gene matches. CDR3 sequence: CASSLQGARDNEQFF. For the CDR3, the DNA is TGTGCCAGTAGTCTACAGGGGGCGAGGGACAATGAGCAGTTCTTC.

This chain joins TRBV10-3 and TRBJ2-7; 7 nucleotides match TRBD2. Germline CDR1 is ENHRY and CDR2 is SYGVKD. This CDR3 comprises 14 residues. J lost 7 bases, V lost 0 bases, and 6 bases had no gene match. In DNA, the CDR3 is TGTGCCATCAGTGAGTCTACGGGAGGAGATGAGCAGTACTTC. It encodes CAISESTGGDEQYF.

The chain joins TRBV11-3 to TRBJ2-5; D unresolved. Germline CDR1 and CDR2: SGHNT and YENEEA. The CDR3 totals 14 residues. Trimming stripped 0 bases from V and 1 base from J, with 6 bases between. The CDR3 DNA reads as TGTGCCAGCAGCTTAGATTGGGGCCAAGAGACCCAGTACTTC. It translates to CASSLDWGQETQYF.

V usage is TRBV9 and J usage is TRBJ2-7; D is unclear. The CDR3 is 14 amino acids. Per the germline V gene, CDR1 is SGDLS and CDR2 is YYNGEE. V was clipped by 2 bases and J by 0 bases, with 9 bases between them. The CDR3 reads CASSVDPSSYEQYF. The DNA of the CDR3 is TGTGCCAGCAGCGTGGACCCGAGCTCCTACGAGCAGTACTTC.